This entry features one T cell receptor beta chain sequence. No antigen is known for it. There are no base qualities to consult, and no much larger clone falls within one base. The collaborating institutions used their own protocols to collect whole blood in K2EDTA tubes. Collaborator samples were shipped for TCRbeta analysis as frozen whole blood, isolated PBMCs, or DNA extracted from either sample type. These data are taken from a study of blood T cell repertoires in COVID-19 (dated by TCRdb to the early 2020s). Study-wide context: Samples from collaborators originated in the United States, Italy and Spain and spanned both the acute and convalescent phases of COVID-19. A de-identified subject ID, COVID-19 status, age in years and sex were almost always included in the sample metadata. The prospective study material was composed of cDNA or gDNA derived from T cells, B-cell-depleted T cells, or PBMCs. The dataset comprised deeply sampled blood TCRbeta repertoires from subjects exposed to, actively infected with, or recovered from COVID-19. The repertoires were released in a freely available public database meant as a resource for research on the immune response to SARS-CoV-2. The samples were drawn from the first 160 participants of the ongoing ImmuneRACE study and from 1,254 subjects provided by 6 global collaborators. Where available, HLA class I and class II types were obtained from metadata supplied by the sample provider rather than from assay-based typing. Points the paper makes about the study in general: The quantity of clinical and demographic metadata differed by source and by participant and was supplied without curation.

Including the terminal cysteine and phenylalanine, the CDR3 comprises 15 residues. Here the CDR3 DNA is all that survives: 45 bases in frame from base 1. V lost 5 bases and J lost 4 bases; the stretch between them is 14 bases long. According to the germline V gene (reference sequence), CDR1 reads SEHNR and CDR2 reads FQNEAQ. TCRbeta CDR3 regions were amplified from genomic DNA by means of the immunoSEQ Assay, a bias-controlled multiplex PCR. Under the source paper's analysis protocol: Nucleated cell counts per sample were estimated from amplification of reference gene primers within the assay. To quantify the absolute abundance of each unique TCRbeta CDR3 rearrangement, sequence reads were collapsed and filtered. For each sample, productive Simpson clonality was calculated as the square root of Simpson's diversity index over productive rearrangements. Sourced from immuneACCESS, this table was stored by TCRdb with only in-frame sequences that have V and J called. A share of the clones is absent; for the studies checked, an unresolved V gene accounts for under half, and the remainder has no known explanation. Clonal size and the V and J genes are those of that table, whereas D and trimming came from the DNA. This sample holds about 170,000 clones; 85% to 95% were observed only once. The ten biggest clones cover approximately 0.5% of the sample.

The material sequenced was peripheral blood. The sequence was collected from a man aged 50-59 years with acute or convalescent COVID-19. The sequence is built from TRBV7-9 and TRBJ2-2; the D gene is perhaps TRBD2, on 6 matching bases. Here the CDR3 is given as CASSPTEGGTGELFF. The DNA sequence follows: TGTGCCAGCAGCCCCACGGAGGGAGGCACCGGGGAGCTGTTTTTT.